This TCR beta chain was profiled in a study of T cell responses to AZD1222 COVID-19 vaccine. Study-wide results and limits: The breadth and depth of Spike-specific TCRs increased once two AZD1222 doses had been given. At baseline, just six AZD1222 recipients tested seropositive.

A remark on this clone: Its antigen remains unknown.

With 3 bases clipped from V and 8 bases from J, the junction kept 9 bases outside the gene matches. CDR1 is SGDLS and CDR2 is YYNGEE in the germline V gene. The CDR3 consists of 14 residues. Here immunoSEQ multiplex PCR was the method, and the copy in TCRdb shows in-frame clones only, minus some. The sample has 110,000 to 150,000 clones; 90% to 95% are singletons. This receptor was obtained from an adult in good health. Sequenced here: peripheral blood, sampled on day 0 of AZD1222 vaccination. The V call is TRBV9, the J call TRBJ1-2; 8 bases line up with TRBD1. CDR3 DNA sequence: TGTGCCAGCAGCGAGGCACAGGGGGGAGGGGGCTACACCTTC. It encodes CASSEAQGGGGYTF.